This record looks at one T cell receptor (beta chain) sequence and its context. This specimen belongs to a study of lymphopenia after photon versus proton radiotherapy. Sequencing was performed with immunoSEQ multiplex PCR; in TCRdb, only in-frame clones are kept and a portion is missing. Of around 64,000 clones listed, 87% are singletons. Germline-derived CDR1 and CDR2 are MNHEY and SVGAGI. The trim removed 5 bases at V and 1 base at J, leaving 4 bases unmatched. The CDR3 is made up of 14 amino acids. Specimen: peripheral blood, collected from a patient treated with proton-based radiotherapy. This TCR was sampled from a man aged 80 or over with esophageal cancer. The rearrangement uses TRBV6-5 and TRBJ1-1; 7 bases align to TRBD1. CDR3 bases: TGTGCCAGCAGTCGGGGACAGCAGAACACTGAAGCTTTCTTT. This translates into CASSRGQQNTEAFF.